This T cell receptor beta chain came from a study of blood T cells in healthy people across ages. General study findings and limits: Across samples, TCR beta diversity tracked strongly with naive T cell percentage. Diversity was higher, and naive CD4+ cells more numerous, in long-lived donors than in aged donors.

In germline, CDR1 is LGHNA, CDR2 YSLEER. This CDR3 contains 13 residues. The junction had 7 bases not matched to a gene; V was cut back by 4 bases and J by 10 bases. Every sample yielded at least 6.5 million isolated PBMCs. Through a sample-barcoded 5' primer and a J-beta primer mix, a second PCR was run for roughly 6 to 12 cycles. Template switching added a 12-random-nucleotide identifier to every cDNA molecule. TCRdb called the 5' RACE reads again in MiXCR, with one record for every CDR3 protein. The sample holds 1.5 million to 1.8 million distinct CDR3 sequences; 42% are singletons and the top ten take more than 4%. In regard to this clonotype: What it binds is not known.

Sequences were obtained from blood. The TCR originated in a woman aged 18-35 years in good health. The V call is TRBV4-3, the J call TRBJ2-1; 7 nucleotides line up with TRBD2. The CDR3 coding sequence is TGCGCCAGCAGCCGGTTTCTAGCGGACGAGCAGTTCTTC. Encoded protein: CASSRFLADEQFF.